Following are 10 T cell receptor beta chains from one sample sequenced in a study of cytomegalovirus exposure and HLA in healthy donors (dated by TCRdb to about 2017). The library came from the immunoSEQ multiplex PCR assay. For the multiplex PCR, a mixture combining 60 forward primers for TCR Vbeta segments and 13 reverse primers for TCR Jbeta segments was used. The table was pulled from immuneACCESS by TCRdb, which kept in-frame rearrangements only. Such tables lose some clones; where checked, under half of the loss comes from unresolved V genes, and the rest has no known cause. The sample data list 130,000 to 150,000 clones, and approximately 80% of these were observed just once. The ten top clones hold about 3.9% of the sample. Sequenced input: PBMCs. The origin of the receptors is a man in his forties in good health and CMV-seropositive.

V and J are TRBV30 and TRBJ2-3; D is perhaps TRBD2 (6 bases). V was cut by 4 bases and J by 5 bases, with 13 bases left in between. The CDR3 runs to 13 residues. Per germline, CDR1 GTSNPN and CDR2 SVGIG (reference sequence). CDR3 DNA: TGTGCCTGGACCATGGGAGGTGGAGATACGCAGTATTTT. It codes for CAWTMGGGDTQYF.

This sequence joins TRBV30 and TRBJ1-2; unclear D gene. The CDR3 loop spans 11 amino acids. The V end was cut by 3 bases, the J end by 4 bases, with 6 bases between. Germline assignment: CDR1 GTSNPN and CDR2 SVGIG (reference sequence). CDR3 DNA: TGTGCCTGGAGCGCTACCTATGGCTACACCTTC. It specifies CAWSATYGYTF.

This clone occurred once. The V call is TRBV7-6, the J call TRBJ1-3, with 12 bases lining up with TRBD1. The CDR3 has 16 residues. Unmatched junction bases numbered 2, after V lost 0 bases and J lost 5 bases. Germline CDR1 and CDR2: SGHVS and FNYEAQ. The CDR3 nucleotides are TGTGCCAGCAGCTTAGCGGGGACAGGGGGCCGAAACACCATATATTTT. This encodes CASSLAGTGGRNTIYF.

This chain connects TRBV4-3 to TRBJ1-2; D ambiguous. The CDR3 spans 14 residues. Looked up from germline, CDR1 is LGHNA and CDR2 is YSLEER. V was trimmed by 0 bases and J by 7 bases, leaving 12 bases between them. In nucleotides, the CDR3 is TGCGCCAGCAGCCAAGATAAGGCAGGATTTGGCTACACCTTC. Protein product: CASSQDKAGFGYTF.

In this sample, this clone turned up once. The rearrangement links TRBV29-1 to TRBJ2-3, with 10 bases lining up with TRBD2. Germline V CDR1 and CDR2: SQVTM, ANQGSEA. The trim removed 8 bases at V and 4 bases at J, leaving 12 bases unmatched. The CDR3 has 15 amino acids. The CDR3 DNA sequence: TGCAGCCTCAAACGGCTAGCGGGAGTGTCAGATACGCAGTATTTT. Protein: CSLKRLAGVSDTQYF.

The chain uses TRBV30 and TRBJ1-1; D is unresolved. The V end was cut by 2 bases, the J end by 0 bases, with 10 bases between. Germline V gene data show CDR1 as GTSNPN and CDR2 as SVGIG (reference sequence). The CDR3 length is 14 residues. Written as DNA, the CDR3 is TGTGCCTGGAGTACGACGCGGGTGAACACTGAAGCTTTCTTT. Protein product: CAWSTTRVNTEAFF.

This sequence joins TRBV7-9 and TRBJ2-5; 9 bases are shared with TRBD1. The J segment lost 4 bases and the V segment lost 1 base, leaving 10 bases of the junction unmatched. This CDR3 region has 17 residues. Germline V gives CDR1 SEHNR, CDR2 FQNEAQ (reference sequence). CDR3: CASSLGSGTGTGETQYF. CDR3 bases: TGTGCCAGCAGCTTAGGATCCGGGACAGGGACGGGAGAGACCCAGTACTTC.

V is TRBV7-3 and J is TRBJ2-3; 8 bases fit TRBD2. This CDR3 contains 16 residues. CDR1 and CDR2 (germline): SGHTA, FQGTGA. Losses at the gene ends were 1 base for V and 0 bases for J; bases not matched to a gene: 3. DNA of the CDR3: TGTGCCAGCAGCTTAAGGCCTAGCGGGAGCACAGATACGCAGTATTTT. Translation: CASSLRPSGSTDTQYF. Drawing the rest from reference TRBV7-3 and TRBJ2-3, the complete variable domain is GAGVSQTPSNKVTEKGKYVELRCDPISGHTALYWYRQSLGQGPEFLIYFQGTGAADDSGLPNDRFFAVRPEGSVSTLKIQRTERGDSAVYLCASSLRPSGSTDTQYFGPGTRLTVL.

V usage is TRBV27 and J usage is TRBJ1-5; no firm D call. The ends were cut back, 3 bases at V and 4 bases at J, with 10 bases in the middle. CDR3 length equals 14 residues. Germline CDR1 and CDR2: MNHEY and SMNVEV (reference sequence). The CDR3 protein is CASSLVGPNQPQHF. CDR3 DNA: TGTGCCAGCAGTTTGGTGGGCCCAAATCAGCCCCAGCATTTT.

The V and J genes are TRBV29-1 and TRBJ1-1; D possibly corresponds to TRBD1 (5 bases). Germline values: CDR1 SQVTM, CDR2 ANQGSEA. This CDR3 spans 11 amino acids. V dropped 0 bases and J dropped 10 bases, with 9 bases sitting between them. This CDR3 reads CSVEEGHLAFF. In DNA, the CDR3 is TGCAGCGTTGAAGAGGGGCATTTAGCTTTCTTT.